This TCR beta chain was recovered during a study of T cell changes during pregnancy in multiple sclerosis. Clones were sequenced by immunoSEQ multiplex PCR, and TCRdb holds only the in-frame ones, with some missing. Of 35,000 to 45,000 clones listed, over 85% are singletons. This receptor was obtained from a female donor with multiple sclerosis, enrolled in a pregnancy study. Specimen: peripheral blood, collected before pregnancy.

CDR3 DNA: TGTGCCAGCAGTTTGCCAGGGGCCTTGAACACCGGGGAGCTGTTTTTT. As protein: CASSLPGALNTGELFF. The rearrangement links TRBV27 to TRBJ2-2, with a possible D match to TRBD1 (6 bases). CDR1 and CDR2 from the germline V gene are MNHEY and SMNVEV (reference sequence). CDR3 length: 16 residues. The ends were cut back, 3 bases at V and 1 base at J, with 12 bases in the middle.